The 13 T cell receptor beta chains in this list originate from one sample, sequenced in a study of blood T cells in healthy people across ages. A sample-barcoded 5' primer and a J-beta primer mix were used in a second PCR of about 7 to 12 cycles. Each CDR3 protein is one row after TCRdb ran MiXCR on the 5' RACE reads. The sample has 550,000 to 600,000 distinct CDR3 sequences, less than 60% seen once. The source material was blood. The receptors here all came from a man at least 80 years old in good health.

The chain couples TRBV2 to TRBJ1-1, with 12 bases aligning to TRBD1. J lost 1 base, V lost 6 bases, and 3 bases had no gene match. Germline values: CDR1 SNHLY, CDR2 FYNNEI. CDR3 length: 15 residues. CDR3 residues: CASSSGQGANTEAFF. CDR3 nucleotide sequence: TGTGCCAGCAGCTCGGGACAGGGGGCGAACACTGAAGCTTTCTTT.

The V call is TRBV30, the J call TRBJ2-1; 10 nucleotides line up with TRBD2. The CDR3 is made up of 14 amino acids. The V and J ends lost 4 bases and 1 base, in that order; junction bases with no gene match: 1. CDR1 is GTSNPN, CDR2 SVGIG, per germline (reference sequence). As DNA, the CDR3 is TGTGCCTGGAATAGCGGGAGGTCCTACAATGAGCAGTTCTTC. Translated: CAWNSGRSYNEQFF. Using reference TRBV30 and TRBJ2-1 for the parts outside the CDR3, the full variable domain is SQTIHQWPATLVQPVGSPLSLECTVEGTSNPNLYWYRQAAGRGLQLLFYSVGIGQISSEVPQNLSASRPQDRQFILSSKKLLLSDSGFYLCAWNSGRSYNEQFFGPGTRLTVL.

This clonotype was recorded a few times. This sequence joins TRBV5-1 and TRBJ2-1; possible D gene TRBD2, 5 bases. The germline V gene has CDR1 SGHRS and CDR2 YFSETQ. This CDR3 region has 15 residues. V was trimmed by 4 bases and J by 0 bases, leaving 11 bases between them. CDR3 in DNA: TGCGCCAGCAGCACGAGCGGAAACTCCTACAATGAGCAGTTCTTC. Protein sequence: CASSTSGNSYNEQFF.

This clonotype occurred many times. V is TRBV6-6 and J is TRBJ2-7; D ambiguous. This CDR3 is built from 14 residues. With 0 bases removed from V and 3 bases from J, the gap between germline ends came to 9 bases. Germline V lookup: CDR1 MNHNY, CDR2 SVGAGI (reference sequence). The CDR3 reads CASSYSPELYEQYF. CDR3 in DNA: TGTGCCAGCAGTTACTCACCGGAGCTCTACGAGCAGTACTTC.

This clonotype was counted between two and nine times. The chain joins TRBV29-1 to TRBJ2-5; D is perhaps TRBD1 (6 bases). Trimming took off 6 bases at V and 8 bases at J, with 16 bases between the two ends. The CDR3 consists of 12 residues. The germline V gene encodes CDR1 SQVTM and CDR2 ANQGSEA. CDR3 protein: CSVMDSRDTQYF. Here the CDR3 DNA reads TGCAGCGTGATGGACAGCCGGGACACCCAGTACTTC.

The rearrangement joins TRBV20-1 to TRBJ2-1; no firm D call. CDR3 length: 15 amino acids. Germline V lookup: CDR1 DFQATT, CDR2 SNEGSKA (reference sequence). Trimming cost V 3 bases and J 5 bases, with 17 bases left between them. The DNA for the CDR3 is TGCAGTGCTAGCCCACCCACCGGGCGGAACAATGAGCAGTTCTTC. This codes for CSASPPTGRNNEQFF.

The chain employs TRBV10-3 and TRBJ1-2; 7 bases fit TRBD1. CDR1 and CDR2 from the germline V gene are ENHRY and SYGVKD. This CDR3 is 15 amino acids long. Unmatched junction bases numbered 15, after V lost 6 bases and J lost 8 bases. CDR3 protein: CAIRDEQGVSGGYTF. The CDR3 bases are TGTGCCATCAGAGATGAGCAGGGGGTCTCGGGAGGCTACACCTTC.

This clonotype was seen repeatedly, ten times or more. This chain connects TRBV6-2 or TRBV6-3 to TRBJ2-1; D perhaps matches TRBD1 (5 bases). Germline V lookup: CDR1 MNHEY, CDR2 SVGEGT. Trimming left V 7 bases short and J 8 bases short, with 12 bases between. This CDR3 has 12 residues. CDR3 in amino acids: CASTAGWDEQFF. CDR3 in DNA: TGTGCCAGCACGGCAGGGTGGGATGAGCAGTTCTTC.

The V call is TRBV15, the J call TRBJ2-3, with 9 nucleotides matching TRBD2. The germline V gene encodes CDR1 LNHNV and CDR2 YYDKDF (reference sequence). The CDR3 has 16 residues. With 0 bases clipped from V and 2 bases from J, the junction kept 3 bases outside the gene matches. The CDR3 region has the DNA TGTGCCACCAGCAGAGAGACTAGCGGTCTCACAGATACGCAGTATTTT. It translates to CATSRETSGLTDTQYF. Variable domain in full (rest from reference TRBV15 and TRBJ2-3): DAMVIQNPRYQVTQFGKPVTLSCSQTLNHNVMYWYQQKSSQAPKLLFHYYDKDFNNEADTPDNFQSRRPNTSFCFLDIRSPGLGDTAMYLCATSRETSGLTDTQYFGPGTRLTVL.

This chain links TRBV2 with TRBJ1-2; D might be TRBD1 (5 bases). The length of the CDR3 is 14 residues. CDR1 is SNHLY and CDR2 is FYNNEI in the germline V gene. Trimming took 0 bases from V and 1 from J, leaving 6 bases between them. CDR3 sequence reads: CASSEAGDNYGYTF. The CDR3 nucleotides are TGTGCCAGCAGTGAAGCGGGGGATAACTATGGCTACACCTTC.

This clonotype was detected only a few times. The chain combines TRBV29-1 with TRBJ1-2, with a weak D call TRBD1 (5 bases). CDR3 length equals 11 residues. With 3 bases removed from V and 8 bases from J, the gap between germline ends came to 10 bases. From germline, CDR1 is SQVTM and CDR2 ANQGSEA. The chain's CDR3 is CSVEGVGGYTF. CDR3 DNA: TGCAGCGTTGAGGGGGTTGGAGGCTACACCTTC.

The rearrangement joins TRBV5-1 to TRBJ2-1; 9 bases line up with TRBD1. Germline V gene lookup returns CDR1 SGHRS and CDR2 YFSETQ. V trimming: 4 bases; J trimming: 0 bases; junction bases outside the gene matches: 5. The length of the CDR3 is 16 residues. As DNA, the CDR3 is TGCGCCAGCAGCCCTCCGGGACAGGGCTCCTACAATGAGCAGTTCTTC. It translates to CASSPPGQGSYNEQFF.

Ten or more counts support this clonotype. The V and J genes are TRBV6-5 and TRBJ2-5; 9 bases match TRBD1. The CDR3 runs 14 residues. After removal of 6 bases from V and 7 bases from J, the junction contained 9 bases not matched to a gene. Germline V CDR1 and CDR2: MNHEY, SVGAGI. This CDR3 reads CASRGDREIGTQYF. As DNA, the CDR3 is TGTGCCAGCAGAGGGGACAGGGAGATTGGGACCCAGTACTTC.